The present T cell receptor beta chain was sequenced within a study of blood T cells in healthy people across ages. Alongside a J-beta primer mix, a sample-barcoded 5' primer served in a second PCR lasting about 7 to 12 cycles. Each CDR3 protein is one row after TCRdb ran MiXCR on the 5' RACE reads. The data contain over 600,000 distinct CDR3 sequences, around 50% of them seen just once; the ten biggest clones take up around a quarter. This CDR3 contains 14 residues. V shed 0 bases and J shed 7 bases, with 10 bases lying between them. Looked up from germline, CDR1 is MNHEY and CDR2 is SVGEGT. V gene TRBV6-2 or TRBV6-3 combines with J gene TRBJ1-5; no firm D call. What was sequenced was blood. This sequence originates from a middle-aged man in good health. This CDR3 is CASSYSTSRQPQHF. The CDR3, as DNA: TGTGCCAGCAGTTACTCGACTAGCCGACAGCCCCAGCATTTT.